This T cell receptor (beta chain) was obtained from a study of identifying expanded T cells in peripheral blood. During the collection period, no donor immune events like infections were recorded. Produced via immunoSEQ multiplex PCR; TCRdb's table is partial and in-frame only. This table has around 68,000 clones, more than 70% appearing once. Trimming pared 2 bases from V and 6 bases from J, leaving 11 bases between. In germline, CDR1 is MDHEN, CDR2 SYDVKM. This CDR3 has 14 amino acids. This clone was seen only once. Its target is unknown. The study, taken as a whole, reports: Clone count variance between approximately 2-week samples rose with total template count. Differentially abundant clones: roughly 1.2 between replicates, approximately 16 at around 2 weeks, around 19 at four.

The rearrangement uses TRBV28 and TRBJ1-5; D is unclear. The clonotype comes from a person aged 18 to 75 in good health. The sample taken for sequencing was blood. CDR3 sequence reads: CASSLEGGTQPQHF. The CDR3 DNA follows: TGTGCCAGCAGTTTAGAGGGAGGCACTCAGCCCCAGCATTTT.